These T cell receptor beta chains were read from a single sample in a study of T cells in Graves' hyperthyroidism and ophthalmopathy. MiXCR was run by TCRdb on the multiplex PCR reads, yielding one entry per CDR3 protein. The sample has around 300,000 distinct CDR3 sequences, about 14% seen once. The sequenced sample was blood. Source of these receptors: a woman in her 30s with Graves' hyperthyroidism that later progressed to Graves' ophthalmopathy. Each CDR3 is given with its conserved first and last residue. D genes are given only for firm matches. Clone size is not always given. Where it is, it says once, few, many or a class for expanded clones.

clone size,J gene,D gene,V gene,CDR3 DNA,CDR3 protein
few,TRBJ2-1,TRBD2,TRBV4-1,TGCGCCAGCAGCCAAGATTGGGAGACTAGCGGGAGAAATGAGCAGTTCTTC,CASSQDWETSGRNEQFF
NA,TRBJ2-1,NA,TRBV25-1,TGTGCCAGCAGGGCCGGCGGGCCCAATGAGCAGTTCTTC,CASRAGGPNEQFF
few,TRBJ2-1,NA,TRBV4-3,TGCGCCAGCGGTTCCCACTTGAACAATGAGCAGTTCTTC,CASGSHLNNEQFF
many,TRBJ2-2,TRBD2,TRBV5-1,TGCGCCAGCAGGTCGACTAGCGGGAGAACCGGGGAGCTGTTTTTT,CASRSTSGRTGELFF
few,TRBJ2-1,NA,TRBV7-9,TGTGCCAGCAGCTTAGAAGTCCTTTGGCAGGGGAATGAGCAGTTCTTC,CASSLEVLWQGNEQFF
many,TRBJ2-3,TRBD1,TRBV7-2,TGTGCCAGCAGCGTACAGGGGGGCCTAAGCACAGATACGCAGTATTTT,CASSVQGGLSTDTQYF
many,TRBJ2-3,TRBD2,TRBV30,TGTGCCTGGTCCCCGGGGGGAAAGCTTGGTACGCAGTATTTT,CAWSPGGKLGTQYF
NA,TRBJ2-2,TRBD2,TRBV29-1,TGCAGCGTGACTAAGGGCGCTAGCGGGTCAATCGGGGAGCCGTTTTTT,CSVTKGASGSIGEPFF
NA,TRBJ2-7,TRBD1,TRBV28,TGTGCCACCTATCAGGGGGAGACCTACGAGCAGTACTTC,CATYQGETYEQYF
once,TRBJ2-3,TRBD1,TRBV24-1,TGTGCCACCAGTGACCCTAGGACAGGGCCAGATACGCAGTATTTT,CATSDPRTGPDTQYF
NA,TRBJ1-1,NA,TRBV19,TGTGCCAGTAGTTACCCGACAGGTCTCACTGAAGCTTTCTTT,CASSYPTGLTEAFF
few,TRBJ2-1,TRBD1,TRBV18,TGTGCCAGCTCAAGACAGGGGCATGAGCAGTTCTTC,CASSRQGHEQFF
NA,TRBJ1-4,TRBD1,TRBV19,TGTGCCAGTAGTACGGGACAGGGGGATAGTGAAAAACTGTTTTTT,CASSTGQGDSEKLFF
few,TRBJ2-2,NA,TRBV10-2,TGCGCCAGCAGTATGGTCGCGAACACCGGGGAGCTGTTTTTT,CASSMVANTGELFF
many,TRBJ2-5,TRBD1,TRBV7-8,TGTGCCAGCAGCCTAGGACAGGGTTTAGAGACCCAGTACTTC,CASSLGQGLETQYF
many,TRBJ1-4,NA,TRBV28,TGTGCCAGCAGTTTATCCTCGGGAGAAAAACTGTTTTTT,CASSLSSGEKLFF
NA,TRBJ1-3,NA,TRBV6-5,TGTGCCAGCAGTTCGGGCAAACTCTCTGGAAACACCATATATTTT,CASSSGKLSGNTIYF
once,TRBJ2-3,TRBD2,TRBV12-3/TRBV12-4,TGTGCCAGCAGTTCACGGACTAGCGGGAGTACAGATACGCAGTATTTT,CASSSRTSGSTDTQYF
NA,TRBJ1-5,NA,TRBV28,TGTGCCAGCGGGATGAACAATCAGCCCCAGCATTTT,CASGMNNQPQHF
many,TRBJ1-2,NA,TRBV7-6,TGTGCCAGCAGCCGGACGGGGGGACCAGCTAACTATGGCTACACCTTC,CASSRTGGPANYGYTF
many,TRBJ1-1,NA,TRBV30,TGTGCCTGGAGTCCCCGCACTGACACTGAAGCTTTCTTT,CAWSPRTDTEAFF
NA,TRBJ2-7,TRBD1,TRBV4-2,TGTGCCAGCAGCCAGGCTGCGGGACAGGGAACCTACGAGCAGTACTTC,CASSQAAGQGTYEQYF